The text below deals with one T cell receptor (beta chain). These data are taken from a study of blood T cell repertoires in COVID-19. The overall study: The origin of the acute and convalescent COVID-19 samples was the United States, Italy and Spain. Sample material is recorded as cDNA or gDNA derived from T cells, B-cell-depleted T cells, or PBMCs.

Trimming took 7 bases from V and 4 from J, leaving 9 bases between them. The CDR3 sequence is 12 residues long. The germline V gene has CDR1 SGHNT and CDR2 YYREEE (reference sequence). In the original processing: Reference gene primers were amplified, and this amplification served to estimate nucleated cell counts. Profiling relied on immunoSEQ multiplex PCR, and the TCRdb table lists in-frame clones only, not all of them. Clone size and V and J calls were adopted from that table, with D and trimming inferred from the DNA. The sample shows over 60,000 clones, 90% of them seen only once. The V gene is TRBV5-4, the J gene TRBJ2-1; no clear D gene. The origin of this receptor is an elderly woman with active or convalescent COVID-19. The sequenced material came from peripheral blood. The CDR3 bases are TGTGCCAGCCGAGACTCTTACAATGAGCAGTTCTTC. Translating it yields CASRDSYNEQFF.